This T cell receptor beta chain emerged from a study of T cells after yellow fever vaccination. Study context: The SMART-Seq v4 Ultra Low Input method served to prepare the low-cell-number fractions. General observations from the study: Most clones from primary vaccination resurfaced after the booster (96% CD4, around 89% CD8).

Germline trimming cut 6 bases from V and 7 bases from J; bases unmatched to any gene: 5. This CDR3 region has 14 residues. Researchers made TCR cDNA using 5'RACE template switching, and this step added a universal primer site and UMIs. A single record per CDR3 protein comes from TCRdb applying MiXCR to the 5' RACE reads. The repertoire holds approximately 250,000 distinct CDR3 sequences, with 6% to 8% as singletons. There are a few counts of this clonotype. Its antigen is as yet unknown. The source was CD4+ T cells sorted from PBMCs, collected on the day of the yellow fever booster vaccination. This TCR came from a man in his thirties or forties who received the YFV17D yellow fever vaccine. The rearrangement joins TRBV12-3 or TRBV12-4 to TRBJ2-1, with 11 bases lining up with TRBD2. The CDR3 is CASRLTSGKNEQFF. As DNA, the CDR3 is TGTGCCAGCAGGCTGACTAGCGGGAAGAATGAGCAGTTCTTC.